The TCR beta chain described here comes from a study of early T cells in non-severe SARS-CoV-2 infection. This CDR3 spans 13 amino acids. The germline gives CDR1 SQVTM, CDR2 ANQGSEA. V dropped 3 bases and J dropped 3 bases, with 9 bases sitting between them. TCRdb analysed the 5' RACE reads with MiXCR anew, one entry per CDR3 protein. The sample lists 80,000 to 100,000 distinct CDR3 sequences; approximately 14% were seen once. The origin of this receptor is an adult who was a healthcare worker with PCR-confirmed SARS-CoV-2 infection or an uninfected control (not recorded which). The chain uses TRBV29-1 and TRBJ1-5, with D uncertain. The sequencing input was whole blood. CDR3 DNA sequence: TGCAGCGTTGAGGACCAGGACAATCAGCCCCAGCATTTT. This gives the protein CSVEDQDNQPQHF. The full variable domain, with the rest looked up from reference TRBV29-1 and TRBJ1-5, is SAVISQKPSRDICQRGTSLTIQCQVDSQVTMMFWYRQQPGQSLTLIATANQGSEATYESGFVIDKFPISRPNLTFSTLTVSNMSPEDSSIYLCSVEDQDNQPQHFGDGTRLSIL.